The 12 T cell receptor beta chains given below trace back to one sample, sequenced in a study of blood T cell repertoires in COVID-19 (dated by TCRdb to about 2020). Library construction relied on the immunoSEQ multiplex PCR assay. The table comes from immuneACCESS by way of TCRdb, which keeps in-frame sequences with V and J called. Part of the clones is missing from these tables; in studies checked, under half for an unresolved V gene and the rest for unknown reasons. Across this sample there are 250,000 to 350,000 clones, with 70% to 90% seen only once. About 4% of the sample comes from the top ten. The sequencing input was peripheral blood. Receptors originate from a woman in her fifties or sixties with active or convalescent COVID-19.

The V and J genes are TRBV3-1 (or the pseudogene TRBV3-2) and TRBJ2-5, with a weak D call TRBD1 (5 bases). Trimming shortened V by 6 bases and J by 1 base, and 6 bases separated the two germline ends. The V gene's germline CDR1 is LGHDT and CDR2 YNNKEL (reference sequence). The CDR3 is 12 amino acids. In DNA form, the CDR3 reads TGTGCCAGCAGTGACAGCCAAGAGACCCAGTACTTC. As protein: CASSDSQETQYF.

The J gene is TRBJ2-2, the V gene TRBV19; 7 nucleotides line up with TRBD2. The CDR3 extends over 15 amino acids. Trimming removed 5 bases from V and 5 bases from J; junction bases left unmatched: 8. Germline V gives CDR1 LNHDA, CDR2 SQIVND (reference sequence). The CDR3 coding sequence is TGTGCCAGTAGTGTCGGCGGGAGTAAAACCGGGGAGCTGTTTTTT. Its translation is CASSVGGSKTGELFF.

The genes are TRBV11-2 and TRBJ1-1; the D is unclear. Germline V lookup: CDR1 SGHAT, CDR2 FQNNGV. The V end was cut by 1 base, the J end by 5 bases, with 11 bases between. This CDR3 is built from 14 residues. Here the CDR3 reads CASSLVRGRTEAFF. CDR3 sequence (DNA): TGTGCCAGCAGCTTAGTTCGGGGAAGGACTGAAGCTTTCTTT.

This chain uses TRBV5-1 with TRBJ1-2, with a possible D match to TRBD1 (5 bases). This CDR3 is built from 14 residues. Trimming took off 7 bases at V and 6 bases at J, with 19 bases between the two ends. Germline V gene lookup returns CDR1 SGHRS and CDR2 YFSETQ. The CDR3 region has the DNA TGCGCCAGCGGACAAGGGGAAACCGGTGATGGCTACACCTTC. It specifies CASGQGETGDGYTF.

The gene calls are TRBV11-2 and TRBJ1-3, with D uncertain. CDR3 size: 14 residues. The V gene's germline CDR1 is SGHAT and CDR2 FQNNGV. V lost 8 bases, J lost 0 bases, and 11 bases lay in between. The CDR3 nucleotides read TGTGCCAGCGCCGGTTCCCTCTCTGGAAACACCATATATTTT. Translated: CASAGSLSGNTIYF.

To note about this clone: The germline gene is not matched at one end of the junction; a read error may be the cause. This chain joins TRBV28 and TRBJ2-7; D possibly corresponds to TRBD2 (5 bases). Germline CDR1 and CDR2: MDHEN and SYDVKM. The CDR3 spans 17 residues. CDR3 DNA sequence: TGTGCCAGCAGTTTGTCGGGGTCGGAACAGAGAACCCCTCGGTCGAACTTC. Encoded protein: CASSLSGSEQRTPRSNF.

Here the CDR3 DNA reads TGTGCCAGCAGCAGAGCTAGCGGGAGGGCCAATGAGCAGTTCTTC. This sequence encodes CASSRASGRANEQFF. The genes are TRBV21-1 and TRBJ2-1; no DNA check was done on the table's D call, TRBD2. TRBV21-1 is labeled a pseudogene. The CDR3 length is 15 residues.

The chain combines TRBV5-4 with TRBJ2-2; 9 nucleotides agree with TRBD1. After removal of 4 bases from V and 8 bases from J, the junction contained 15 bases not matched to a gene. Germline V gives CDR1 SGHNT, CDR2 YYREEE (reference sequence). The CDR3 is made up of 17 amino acids. The CDR3 bases are TGTGCCAGCAGCCCGGCGGGCGGAGTGGGGACAGGGGGGGAGCTGTTTTTT. This translates into CASSPAGGVGTGGELFF.

This chain links TRBV7-2 with TRBJ2-1; no clear D gene. Trimming pared 1 base from V and 10 bases from J, leaving 14 bases between. The CDR3 spans 14 residues. The germline gives CDR1 SGHTA, CDR2 FQGNSA. In nucleotides, the CDR3 is TGTGCCAGCAGCTTAGATCGCTGGGCAGACGAGCAGTTCTTC. It encodes CASSLDRWADEQFF.

The gene calls are TRBV29-1 and TRBJ2-7; 9 bases are a match to TRBD1. This CDR3 contains 13 residues. Germline trimming cut 7 bases from V and 2 bases from J; bases unmatched to any gene: 6. Germline CDR1 and CDR2: SQVTM and ANQGSEA. The CDR3 sequence is CSARTGAPYEQYF. CDR3 in DNA: TGCAGCGCCAGGACAGGGGCTCCCTACGAGCAGTACTTC.

The rearrangement joins TRBV28 to TRBJ1-4; 12 bases fit TRBD1. V shed 3 bases and J 3 bases; nucleotides not matched to a gene: 5. The CDR3 totals 17 residues. The germline gives CDR1 MDHEN, CDR2 SYDVKM. The CDR3 DNA reads TGTGCCAGCAGTTTGGGACAGGGGGCGCGGGCTAATGAAAAACTGTTTTTT. Protein sequence: CASSLGQGARANEKLFF. The complete variable domain, with remaining parts taken from reference TRBV28 and TRBJ1-4, reads DVKVTQSSRYLVKRTGEKVFLECVQDMDHENMFWYRQDPGLGLRLIYFSYDVKMKEKGDIPEGYSVSREKKERFSLILESASTNQTSMYLCASSLGQGARANEKLFFGSGTQLSVL.

The chain combines TRBV11-2 with TRBJ2-3; 11 nucleotides align to TRBD2. The CDR3 runs to 15 residues. V was pared by 6 bases and J by 4 bases, with 6 bases of the junction left unmatched. CDR1 and CDR2 from the germline V gene are SGHAT and FQNNGV. Here the CDR3 reads CASRPLAGVPDTQYF. DNA of the CDR3: TGTGCCAGCAGACCACTAGCGGGAGTCCCAGATACGCAGTATTTT.